The 27 T cell receptor beta chains reported below all come from one sample, sequenced in a study of cytomegalovirus exposure and HLA in healthy donors. A multiplex PCR was run with 60 Vbeta primers and 13 Jbeta primers. Clones were sequenced by immunoSEQ multiplex PCR, and TCRdb holds only the in-frame ones, with some missing. The sample lists around 95,000 clones, around 76% occurring once. Material: PBMCs. The receptor set was obtained from a man aged 25-40 years in good health and CMV-seropositive.

The CDR3 here is CASSLGTGSPYNEQFF. In DNA form, the CDR3 reads TGTGCCAGCAGCTTAGGAACCGGGTCCCCATACAATGAGCAGTTCTTC. The gene calls are TRBV7-8 and TRBJ2-1; D is ambiguous. The CDR3 spans 16 residues. Trimming removed 1 base from V and 4 bases from J, with 14 bases in between. Per germline, CDR1 SGHVS and CDR2 FQNEAQ.

The V and J genes are TRBV25-1 and TRBJ1-1; the match to TRBD1 covers 11 bases. V was pared by 4 bases and J by 1 base, with 8 bases of the junction left unmatched. This CDR3 has 17 residues. Germline CDR1 and CDR2: MGHDK and SYGVNS. The CDR3 DNA is TGTGCCAGCAGTGCGGGGACAGGGGGGGGGTGGAACACTGAAGCTTTCTTT. Its translation: CASSAGTGGGWNTEAFF.

This clone was detected a few times. The gene calls are TRBV27 and TRBJ1-1; the match to TRBD1 covers 7 bases. Germline-derived CDR1 and CDR2 are MNHEY and SMNVEV (reference sequence). The CDR3 sequence is 14 residues long. With 3 bases clipped from V and 5 bases from J, the junction kept 6 bases outside the gene matches. CDR3 bases: TGTGCCAGCAGTTTCAGGGGGGTGAGGACTGAAGCTTTCTTT. This sequence encodes CASSFRGVRTEAFF.

V gene TRBV6-1 combines with J gene TRBJ2-7; 14 bases are a match to TRBD2. V was pared by 4 bases and J by 10 bases, with 6 bases of the junction left unmatched. The germline CDR1 and CDR2 sequences are MNHNS and SASEGT. CDR3 size: 14 residues. In DNA, the CDR3 is TGTGCCAGCAGTGTGGGACTAGCGGGGGCCCTTCAGTACTTC. Protein product: CASSVGLAGALQYF.

With regard to this clone: The germline gene is not matched at one end of the junction; a read error may be the cause. This chain connects TRBV7-9 to TRBJ2-1; D is perhaps TRBD2 (7 bases). CDR3 length: 12 residues. The germline CDR1 and CDR2 sequences are SEHNR and FQNEAQ (reference sequence). The CDR3 here is CSSSLGGDEQFF. CDR3 DNA: TGTTCCAGCAGCTTAGGGGGGGATGAGCAGTTCTTC.

The chain employs TRBV11-2 and TRBJ1-5, with D perhaps TRBD1 (6 bases). V was cut by 1 base and J by 3 bases, with 10 bases left in between. The germline gives CDR1 SGHAT, CDR2 FQNNGV. The CDR3 is made up of 15 amino acids. In DNA form, the CDR3 reads TGTGCCAGCAGCTTAGGCCAGGGGACCAATCAGCCCCAGCATTTT. Translating it yields CASSLGQGTNQPQHF.

The rearrangement joins TRBV5-1 to TRBJ2-2; TRBD2 aligns across 8 bases. CDR1 SGHRS and CDR2 YFSETQ come from the germline V gene. Germline trimming cut 5 bases from V and 0 bases from J; bases unmatched to any gene: 3. This CDR3 comprises 15 residues. The CDR3 reads CASRGGGSNTGELFF. The CDR3 region has the DNA TGCGCCAGCAGGGGCGGGGGGTCGAACACCGGGGAGCTGTTTTTT. The full variable domain, its missing parts supplied by reference TRBV5-1 and TRBJ2-2, is KAGVTQTPRYLIKTRGQQVTLSCSPISGHRSVSWYQQTPGQGLQFLFEYFSETQRNKGNFPGRFSGRQFSNSRSEMNVSTLELGDSALYLCASRGGGSNTGELFFGEGSRLTVL.

V is TRBV28 and J is TRBJ2-5; D is uncertain. The better agreement between TRBJ2-7 and the DNA end casts doubt on the J call. The CDR3 length is 11 residues. CDR1 MDHEN and CDR2 SYDVKM come from the germline V gene. The CDR3 region has the DNA TGTGCCAGCGGGCGATCCTACGAGCAGTACTTC. Translating it yields CASGRSYEQYF.

V gene TRBV11-2 combines with J gene TRBJ1-1; 7 bases are shared with TRBD1. CDR1 is SGHAT and CDR2 is FQNNGV in the germline V gene. With V trimmed by 4 bases and J by 4 bases, 9 bases remained unmatched. The CDR3 has 15 residues. CDR3 protein: CASSSDRPTSTEAFF. CDR3 DNA sequence: TGTGCCAGCAGCTCGGACAGGCCCACCAGCACTGAAGCTTTCTTT.

The rearrangement joins TRBV7-8 to TRBJ2-2; 12 bases agree with TRBD2. The CDR3 sequence is 14 residues long. Germline assignment: CDR1 SGHVS and CDR2 FQNEAQ. V was pared by 8 bases and J by 7 bases, with 5 bases of the junction left unmatched. The CDR3 sequence: CASRTSGVFGELFF. The CDR3 nucleotides are TGTGCCAGCCGGACTAGCGGGGTGTTCGGGGAGCTGTTTTTT.

J is TRBJ1-4 and V is TRBV5-8; 7 bases align to TRBD1. The CDR3 spans 13 residues. J gave up 9 bases and V 0 bases, and 2 bases lay outside the gene matches. Germline assignment: CDR1 SGHTS and CDR2 YDEGEE. CDR3 sequence: CASSLGQGQKLFF. CDR3 sequence (DNA): TGTGCCAGCAGCTTGGGACAGGGCCAAAAACTGTTTTTT.

For the CDR3, the DNA is TGTGCCAGCTCACCACGAGGGTCGAGCAATCAGCCCCAGCATTTT. This translates into CASSPRGSSNQPQHF. This rearrangement joins TRBV18 to TRBJ1-5, with D hard to call. The CDR3 is made up of 15 amino acids. The V end lost 1 base, the J end lost 1 base, and 8 bases lay between the germline ends. From germline, CDR1 is KGHSH and CDR2 LQKENI.

The chain carries TRBV18 and TRBJ1-5; 9 nucleotides agree with TRBD1. This CDR3 comprises 15 residues. Unmatched junction bases numbered 5, after V lost 5 bases and J lost 3 bases. Germline V gene data show CDR1 as KGHSH and CDR2 as LQKENI. CDR3 sequence reads: CASSWTGAINQPQHF. The CDR3 DNA reads TGTGCCAGCTCATGGACAGGGGCGATCAATCAGCCCCAGCATTTT.

The V call is TRBV2, the J call TRBJ2-1; D not certain. V was cut by 6 bases and J by 5 bases, with 11 bases left in between. Germline V CDR1 and CDR2: SNHLY, FYNNEI. This CDR3 contains 13 residues. The CDR3 DNA reads TGTGCCAGCAGGTTGACTGGAAACAATGAGCAGTTCTTC. Its translation: CASRLTGNNEQFF.

CDR3 protein: CASSLSVRQYF. CDR3 sequence (DNA): TGTGCCAGCAGCCTTTCCGTCAGGCAGTACTTC. The V call is TRBV14, the J call TRBJ2-7; D unresolved. Between the trimmed V and J ends, which lost 4 bases and 9 bases, there was a span of 10 bases. Germline loops: CDR1 SGHDN, CDR2 FVKESK. There are 11 residues in the CDR3.

CDR3: CASSTPPRGGPGNTIYF. CDR3 coding DNA: TGTGCCAGCAGCACGCCTCCGCGGGGGGGCCCTGGAAACACCATATATTTT. The rearrangement uses TRBV9 and TRBJ1-3; tentatively, D is TRBD1 (6 bases). This CDR3 is 17 amino acids long. The ends were cut back, 4 bases at V and 2 bases at J, with 19 bases in the middle. The germline V gene encodes CDR1 SGDLS and CDR2 YYNGEE.

On this clone: The germline gene is not matched at one end of the junction; a read error may be the cause. Other DNA sequences in the sample encode the same CDR3. The V gene is TRBV4-2, the J gene TRBJ1-1, with TRBD1 as a possible D gene (5 bases). CDR1 and CDR2 (germline): LGHNA, YNFKEQ. The CDR3 consists of 13 residues. The CDR3 protein is CASSLREGTEAFF. In nucleotides, the CDR3 is TGTGCCAGCAGCCTCAGGGAGGGCACTGAGGCTTTCTTT.

A few counts support this clone. The chain is built from TRBV7-2 and TRBJ1-2, with TRBD1 as a possible D gene (6 bases). CDR1 and CDR2 (germline): SGHTA, FQGNSA. The CDR3 consists of 13 residues. The ends were cut back, 3 bases at V and 4 bases at J, with 9 bases in the middle. CDR3 sequence reads: CASSLWGLYGYTF. The CDR3 DNA sequence: TGTGCCAGCAGCTTGTGGGGGCTCTATGGCTACACCTTC.

The chain employs TRBV18 and TRBJ1-4, with 9 bases matching TRBD1. The CDR3 has 14 amino acids. Germline-derived CDR1 and CDR2 are KGHSH and LQKENI. V gave up 5 bases and J gave up 8 bases; unmatched junction bases: 6. CDR3 region: CASSTGTGMEKLFF. CDR3 bases: TGTGCCAGCTCAACCGGGACAGGGATGGAAAAACTGTTTTTT.

As regards this clone: Compared with germline, one end of the junction differs, possibly owing to a read error. The chain carries TRBV7-9 and TRBJ2-7; 9 positions match TRBD1. The CDR3 runs to 16 residues. CDR1 SEHNR and CDR2 FQNEAQ come from the germline V gene (reference sequence). The CDR3 here is CSSSDVVTGGNYEQYF. The CDR3 coding sequence is TGTTCCAGCAGCGATGTTGTGACAGGGGGGAACTACGAGCAGTACTTC.

The chain combines TRBV4-1 with TRBJ1-1; D gene uncertain. The V gene's germline CDR1 is MGHRA and CDR2 YSYEKL. The CDR3 loop spans 14 amino acids. V shed 4 bases and J shed 2 bases, with 11 bases lying between them. CDR3 bases: TGCGCCAGCAGCCCACACATTACCAACACTGAAGCTTTCTTT. It translates to CASSPHITNTEAFF.

The CDR3 region has the DNA TGTGCCAGCAGCTTGGTAGGAGGGGTAGGAGAGACCCAGTACTTC. Amino acid sequence: CASSLVGGVGETQYF. The V gene is TRBV7-2, the J gene TRBJ2-5; TRBD2 might be the D (6 bases). V gave up 3 bases and J gave up 4 bases, with 15 bases separating them. CDR1 is SGHTA, CDR2 FQGNSA, per germline. The CDR3 is 15 residues long.

This clone has a handful of counts. The J gene is TRBJ1-3, the V gene TRBV4-3, with a weak D call TRBD1 (5 bases). Looked up from germline, CDR1 is LGHNA and CDR2 is YSLEER. V lost 4 bases, J lost 2 bases, and 9 bases lay in between. The CDR3 sequence is 14 residues long. CDR3 in DNA: TGCGCCAGCAGCCCAGGGAACGCTGGAAACACCATATATTTT. Its translation: CASSPGNAGNTIYF.

This chain links TRBV7-3 with TRBJ1-1, with a weak D call TRBD1 (6 bases). The CDR3 runs 14 residues. The V gene lost 2 bases and the J gene lost 3 bases, with 10 bases spanning the gap. Per germline, CDR1 SGHTA and CDR2 FQGTGA. The CDR3 DNA sequence: TGTGCCAGCAGCTTAGGGCAGGGGCACACTGAAGCTTTCTTT. It yields the protein CASSLGQGHTEAFF.

This rearrangement joins TRBV19 to TRBJ1-2, with a possible D match to TRBD1 (5 bases). The length of the CDR3 is 15 residues. Germline V CDR1 and CDR2: LNHDA, SQIVND (reference sequence). Trimming cost V 5 bases and J 0 bases, with 13 bases left between them. The CDR3 reads CASSPWGGSNYGYTF. DNA of the CDR3: TGTGCCAGTAGTCCCTGGGGCGGATCTAACTATGGCTACACCTTC. The full variable domain, its missing parts supplied by reference TRBV19 and TRBJ1-2, is DGGITQSPKYLFRKEGQNVTLSCEQNLNHDAMYWYRQDPGQGLRLIYYSQIVNDFQKGDIAEGYSVSREKKESFPLTVTSAQKNPTAFYLCASSPWGGSNYGYTFGSGTRLTVV.

V usage is TRBV4-1 and J usage is TRBJ1-5, with D possibly matching TRBD1 (6 bases). Trimming stripped 1 base from V and 9 bases from J, with 22 bases between. The CDR3 sequence is 17 residues long. Looked up from germline, CDR1 is MGHRA and CDR2 is YSYEKL. CDR3 amino acids: CASSQADVTGTGGPQHF. Here the CDR3 DNA reads TGCGCCAGCAGCCAAGCGGACGTGACAGGTACCGGAGGGCCCCAGCATTTT.

The chain combines TRBV5-6 with TRBJ2-3, with D perhaps matching TRBD1 (6 bases). Germline V gene lookup returns CDR1 SGHDT and CDR2 YYEEEE. V gave up 0 bases and J gave up 3 bases, with 8 bases separating them. This CDR3 has 14 amino acids. The CDR3 DNA reads as TGTGCCAGCAGCTTGGCTAGGGGGACAGATACGCAGTATTTT. It specifies CASSLARGTDTQYF. The whole variable domain, remainder taken from reference TRBV5-6 and TRBJ2-3, is DAGVTQSPTHLIKTRGQQVTLRCSPKSGHDTVSWYQQALGQGPQFIFQYYEEEERQRGNFPDRFSGHQFPNYSSELNVNALLLGDSALYLCASSLARGTDTQYFGPGTRLTVL.